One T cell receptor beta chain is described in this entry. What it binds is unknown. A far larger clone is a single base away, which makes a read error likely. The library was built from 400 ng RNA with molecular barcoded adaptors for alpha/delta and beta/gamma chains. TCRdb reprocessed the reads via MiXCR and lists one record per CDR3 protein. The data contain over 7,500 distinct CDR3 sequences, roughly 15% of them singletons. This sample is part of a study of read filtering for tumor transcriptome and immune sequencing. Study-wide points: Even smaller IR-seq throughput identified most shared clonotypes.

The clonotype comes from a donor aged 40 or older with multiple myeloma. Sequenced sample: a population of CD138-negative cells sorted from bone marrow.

CDR3 coding DNA: TGCAGTGCTAGTATCGGCACAGGGGACTACGAGCAGTACTTC. Its protein is CSASIGTGDYEQYF. The genes are TRBV20-1 and TRBJ2-5, with 7 bases identical to TRBD1. The better agreement between TRBJ2-7 and the DNA end casts doubt on the J call. The CDR3 covers 14 residues. Germline loops: CDR1 DFQATT, CDR2 SNEGSKA (reference sequence).